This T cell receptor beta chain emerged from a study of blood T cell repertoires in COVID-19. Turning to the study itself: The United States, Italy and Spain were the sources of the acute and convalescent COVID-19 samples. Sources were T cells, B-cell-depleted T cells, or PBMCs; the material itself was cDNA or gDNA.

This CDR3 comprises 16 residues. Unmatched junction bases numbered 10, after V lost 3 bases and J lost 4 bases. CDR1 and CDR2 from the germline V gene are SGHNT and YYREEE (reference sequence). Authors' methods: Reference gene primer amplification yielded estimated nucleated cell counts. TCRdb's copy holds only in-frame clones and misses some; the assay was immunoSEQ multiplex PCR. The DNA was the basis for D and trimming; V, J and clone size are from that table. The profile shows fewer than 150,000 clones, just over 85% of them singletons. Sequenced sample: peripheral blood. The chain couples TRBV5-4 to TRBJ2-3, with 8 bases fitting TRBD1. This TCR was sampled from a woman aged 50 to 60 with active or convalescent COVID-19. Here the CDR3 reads CASSSGAGGVSDTQYF. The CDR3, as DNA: TGTGCCAGCAGCTCGGGGGCAGGGGGCGTATCAGATACGCAGTATTTT. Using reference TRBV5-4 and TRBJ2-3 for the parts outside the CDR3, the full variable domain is ETGVTQSPTHLIKTRGQQVTLRCSSQSGHNTVSWYQQALGQGPQFIFQYYREEENGRGNFPPRFSGLQFPNYSSELNVNALELDDSALYLCASSSGAGGVSDTQYFGPGTRLTVL.